The clone carrying this TCR beta chain was observed a few times. Its antigen is unknown. It was with unique molecular identifiers that the TCRbeta library was prepared. TCRdb re-analysed the PCR reads in MiXCR, keeping a single row per CDR3 protein. This table has 400,000 to 550,000 distinct CDR3 sequences, more than 9% appearing once. The source of the sample is a study of T-cell reconstitution after alpha-beta-depleted transplantation in children. The CDR3 covers 12 residues. CDR1 and CDR2 from the germline V gene are SGHTA and FQGNSA. The germline V and J ends were trimmed by 1 base and 7 bases, with 8 bases remaining between them. General study points: Alpha-beta T cells about two months after transplant reportedly derived from several hundred expanded graft clones. The high TCRbeta diversity at day 60 in some patients came from surviving recipient T cells and thymic progenitors. When one year had passed after transplant, most T-cell counts and diversity came from newly produced T cells.

The V gene is TRBV7-2, the J gene TRBJ2-7; no clear D gene. This sequence originates from a child aged 2-9 years with inherited bone marrow failure, due to receive a stem cell transplant. The sample was PBMCs, taken before TCRalphabeta/CD19-depleted stem cell transplant. CDR3 amino acids: CASSLGRWEQYF. The CDR3 DNA reads TGTGCCAGCAGCTTAGGCCGGTGGGAGCAGTACTTC.